This T cell receptor beta chain was captured in a study of cytomegalovirus exposure and HLA in healthy donors. 60 Vbeta and 13 Jbeta primers were used in PCR. Sequencing used immunoSEQ multiplex PCR; TCRdb keeps in-frame clones, though not all of them. In the table there are roughly 120,000 clones, roughly three quarters of which are singletons. This CDR3 spans 13 amino acids. V was clipped by 2 bases and J by 5 bases, with 9 bases between them. Germline lookup yields CDR1 PRHDT and CDR2 FYEKMQ (reference sequence). The sequenced sample consisted of PBMCs. The chain is built from TRBV13 and TRBJ1-1; D unresolved. This sequence was found in a woman aged 25-40 years in good health and CMV-seronegative. For the CDR3, the DNA is TGTGCCAGCAGCTTATTCGCGCGGACTGAAGCTTTCTTT. Amino acids: CASSLFARTEAFF.